Following are 9 T cell receptor beta chains from one sample sequenced in a study of T cells in Graves' hyperthyroidism and ophthalmopathy. Researchers amplified the TCR beta CDR3 regions from RNA transcripts. Primed by the HTBI set, a first-round RT-PCR was run on the TCR CDR3. A single record per CDR3 protein comes from TCRdb applying MiXCR to the multiplex PCR reads. The sample yields about 560,000 distinct CDR3 sequences, about 45% seen once. Sequenced material: peripheral blood or thyroid tissue (not recorded which). All receptors derive from a woman between 18 and 29 years old with Graves' hyperthyroidism.

V and J are TRBV4-2 and TRBJ2-5; D is unresolved. V was shortened by 1 base and J by 1 base, with 13 bases between the two germline ends. Germline CDR1 is LGHNA and CDR2 is YNFKEQ. The length of the CDR3 is 16 residues. CDR3 bases: TGTGCCAGCAGCCAAGGCCCATCCCTCAGCCAAGAGACCCAGTACTTC. The encoded protein is CASSQGPSLSQETQYF.

This clonotype has a count of ten or more. CDR3 coding DNA: TGTGCCACCAGTGACACCAATCAGCCCCAGCATTTT. It yields the protein CATSDTNQPQHF. This chain joins TRBV24-1 and TRBJ1-5; the D is unclear. CDR1 is KGHDR and CDR2 is SFDVKD in the germline V gene. CDR3 size: 12 residues. V lost 4 bases and J lost 3, with 3 bases in between.

The chain recombines TRBV7-9 with TRBJ2-7; 7 bases map to TRBD2. The CDR3 runs to 14 residues. Germline CDR1 and CDR2: SEHNR and FQNEAQ (reference sequence). The V segment lost 5 bases and the J segment 4 bases; nucleotides outside the gene matches: 8. The CDR3 DNA reads as TGTGCCAGCAGCAGCCGCGGGGGAGGATACGAGCAGTACTTC. Translated, it gives CASSSRGGGYEQYF.

V usage is TRBV12-3 or TRBV12-4 and J usage is TRBJ2-7; the match to TRBD2 covers 8 bases. CDR3 size: 15 residues. The trim removed 2 bases at V and 2 bases at J, leaving 5 bases unmatched. The CDR3 DNA sequence: TGTGCCAGCAGTTTAAGCGGGAGTGCCCCCTACGAGCAGTACTTC. It codes for CASSLSGSAPYEQYF.

Many counts were recorded for this clonotype. The junction and the germline gene differ at one end; a read error may be behind it. The chain links TRBV7-7 to TRBJ2-5; D tentatively fits TRBD1 or TRBD2 (5 bases each). CDR3 size: 14 residues. Per the germline V gene, CDR1 is SSHAT and CDR2 is FNYEAQ (reference sequence). CDR3 nucleotide sequence: TGTGCTAGCAGCTCCGGGACGGTGGGAGAGACCCAGTACTTC. Translation: CASSSGTVGETQYF.

V is TRBV2 and J is TRBJ1-5; D call uncertain. Trimming took off 8 bases at V and 0 bases at J, with 11 bases between the two ends. This CDR3 has 14 amino acids. Germline loops: CDR1 SNHLY, CDR2 FYNNEI. CDR3 amino acids: CASSQWDSNQPQHF. In DNA form, the CDR3 reads TGTGCCAGCTCACAATGGGATAGCAATCAGCCCCAGCATTTT. Looking up the rest from reference TRBV2 and TRBJ1-5 gives the full variable domain: EPEVTQTPSHQVTQMGQEVILRCVPISNHLYFYWYRQILGQKVEFLVSFYNNEISEKSEIFDDQFSVERPDGSNFTLKIRSTKLEDSAMYFCASSQWDSNQPQHFGDGTRLSIL.

V and J are TRBV7-2 and TRBJ2-7; D unclear. The CDR3 is made up of 13 amino acids. Trimming left V 4 bases short and J 7 bases short, with 14 bases between. Germline assignment: CDR1 SGHTA and CDR2 FQGNSA. Here the CDR3 DNA reads TGTGCCAGCAGCTCGCCGGGCTCACTGGAGCAGTACTTC. Its protein product is CASSSPGSLEQYF.

For this clonotype: This could be a read error, since a much larger clone is one nucleotide away. The genes are TRBV29-1 and TRBJ1-2; 8 positions agree with TRBD1. Germline assignment: CDR1 SQVTM and CDR2 ANQGSEA. CDR3 length: 15 residues. DNA for the CDR3: TGCGGCGTTGAAGGGGGGGGACAGGAGGCCTATGGCTACACCTTC. Translated: CGVEGGGQEAYGYTF.

To note about this clonotype: A read error may be the cause here, since a much bigger clone is one base away. CDR3 sequence reads: CASGWRGARQPQHF. The CDR3 DNA sequence: TGTGCCAGCGGCTGGAGGGGGGCGCGGCAGCCCCAGCATTTT. The chain recombines TRBV7-9 with TRBJ1-5; D is possibly TRBD1 (6 bases). The germline V gene has CDR1 SEHNR and CDR2 FQNEAQ (reference sequence). The CDR3 covers 14 residues. Trimming took off 8 bases at V and 7 bases at J, with 18 bases between the two ends.